This note documents a single TCR beta chain sequence. Its antigen is still unknown. This specimen belongs to a study of T cells after yellow fever vaccination. Study-wide results and caveats: Though it reached lower strength, the secondary response hit its peak faster, day 5 versus 15. At 95% to 96% for CD4 and approximately 89% for CD8, most primary-vaccination clones showed up again after the booster. Some clonotypes were seen in both the CD4 and the CD8 compartments. These made up a small share and likely arose from convergent recombination.

From germline, CDR1 is MNHEY and CDR2 SMNVEV (reference sequence). With 7 bases removed from V and 8 bases from J, the gap between germline ends came to 15 bases. The CDR3 has 13 residues. UMIs and a universal primer site were added when TCR cDNA was made by 5'RACE template switching. MiXCR was run by TCRdb on the 5' RACE reads, yielding one entry per CDR3 protein. This sample carries approximately 250,000 distinct CDR3 sequences, approximately 6.8% of them seen once, and the ten largest clones take approximately 0.99%. The sample consisted of CD4+ T cells sorted from PBMCs, taken on the day of the yellow fever booster vaccination. V is TRBV27 and J is TRBJ2-1; D unclear. The TCR was taken from a man aged 30 to 39 who received the YFV17D yellow fever vaccine. The CDR3 here is CASTTWRGDEQFF. The CDR3, as DNA: TGTGCCAGCACTACCTGGAGAGGCGATGAGCAGTTCTTC.